This T cell receptor (beta chain) was sequenced during a study of shared T cell receptors in the human thymus. The junction had 8 bases not matched to a gene; V was cut back by 5 bases and J by 5 bases. CDR3 length: 15 residues. CDR1 SGHNT and CDR2 YYREEE come from the germline V gene (reference sequence). Libraries were prepared by immunoSEQ multiplex PCR; TCRdb keeps only in-frame clonotypes and omits some of them. This sample carries approximately 580,000 clones, roughly 74% of them seen once, and the ten largest clones take 0.01% to 0.015%. Another study also made use of these data, one on human thymus T cells. From that paper: Obtained as resections during corrective heart surgery, the thymus tissue was then studied. The authors found apparently biased V and J gene usage in thymic and blood repertoires. Related work showed strongly overlapping thymic repertoires across unrelated individuals.

The genes are TRBV5-4 and TRBJ2-5; 11 bases line up with TRBD2. The receptor comes from a boy less than two years old with a congenital heart defect. The sequencing sample was made of thymocytes. The CDR3 DNA reads as TGTGCCAGCAGTATAGCGGGAGGGCCACAGGAGACCCAGTACTTC. Protein sequence: CASSIAGGPQETQYF.